This T cell receptor (beta chain) is drawn from a study of vaccination and CD4 T cells after COVID-19. Whole-study context: Investigators took post-vaccine samples a median 72 days after dose two, within a range of 14 to 241. Overlapping SARS-CoV-2, HCoV-NL63, HCoV-OC43 and HCoV-229E spike peptides were used to stimulate cells.

CD4+ T cells that had been cultured provided DNA sequenced with the Oncomine TCR Beta short-read assay. From cultured CD4+ T cells, genomic DNA was extracted. TCRdb itself ran the PCR reads through MiXCR, one entry per CDR3 protein. Of some 21,000 distinct CDR3 sequences in the sample, 43% were seen once. Time point: late sampling 161 to 241 days after vaccination in three convalescent patients. The treatment was: approximately 9-day PBMC culture with coronavirus spike peptide pools or control peptides (ViraFEST assay). Before TCRs were sequenced, ViraFEST expanded antigen-specific T cells with peptide pools. Comment on this clonotype: Its matching antigen is unknown.

The specimen was CD4+ T cells from blood, cultured in vitro, collected about 7 months after SARS-CoV-2 vaccination. This sequence was found in a human donor who had recovered from COVID-19.

CDR3 coding DNA: TGTGCCAGCAGCTCCAGCCCCCGGGAACACACCTTC. Protein: CASSSSPREHTF. The V gene is TRBV7-3, the J gene TRBJ1-2; D is ambiguous. CDR1 SGHTA and CDR2 FQGTGA come from the germline V gene. This CDR3 region has 12 residues. V lost 4 bases and J lost 12, with 15 bases in between.